Following are 22 T cell receptor beta chains from one sample sequenced in a study of liver allograft versus peripheral blood T cells. Study details: Comparative analysis was performed on T cell receptor repertoires from transplanted livers and from recipients' peripheral blood.

A single record per CDR3 protein comes from TCRdb applying MiXCR to the reads. The sample carries just over 6,500 distinct CDR3 sequences, roughly a sixth recorded once. These receptors all stem from a human patient who had a liver transplant. Part of the T cell pool may stem from the graft donor.

As concerns this clonotype: One end of the junction is discordant with germline, which a read error may explain. The chain links TRBV20-1 to TRBJ2-7; TRBD1 or TRBD2 may be the D gene (6 bases each). The CDR3 has 14 residues. Germline V gene lookup returns CDR1 DFQATT and CDR2 SNEGSKA (reference sequence). This CDR3 reads CSAPLAGQAYKQYF. Here the CDR3 DNA reads TGCAGTGCTCCCTTGGCGGGACAAGCCTACAAGCAGTACTTC.

This clonotype is judged medium-sized (0.01 to 0.1%). This chain uses TRBV18 with TRBJ2-1; the D gene is possibly TRBD1 (6 bases). The CDR3 runs 17 residues. V gave up 2 bases and J gave up 7 bases, with 21 bases separating them. The germline V gene encodes CDR1 KGHSH and CDR2 LQKENI. CDR3 in DNA: TGTGCCAGCTCACCAAGGCTGAAGGACAGAGTGGGGAATGAGCAGTTCTTC. Its translation is CASSPRLKDRVGNEQFF.

This clonotype is medium-sized within its sample. The CDR3, as DNA: TGTGCCAGCGTAGGGAACTATGGCTACACCTTC. Its translation: CASVGNYGYTF. The chain couples TRBV6-1 to TRBJ1-2; D not certain. The CDR3 loop spans 11 amino acids. The ends were cut back, 8 bases at V and 2 bases at J, with 6 bases in the middle. Germline CDR1 and CDR2: MNHNS and SASEGT.

This clonotype rates as medium-sized. This rearrangement joins TRBV27 to TRBJ2-1; 7 nucleotides match TRBD1. Trimming took 5 bases from V and 0 from J; bases not matched to a gene: 4. The CDR3 spans 15 residues. The germline V gene has CDR1 MNHEY and CDR2 SMNVEV (reference sequence). The CDR3: CASSPRTGSYNEQFF. The CDR3 nucleotides are TGTGCCAGCAGTCCCCGGACAGGCTCCTACAATGAGCAGTTCTTC.

In regard to this clonotype: A much bigger clone sits one base away, suggesting this may be a read error. This sequence joins TRBV6-6 and TRBJ2-7; D may be TRBD1 (6 bases). CDR3 length equals 17 residues. The germline V gene encodes CDR1 MNHNY and CDR2 SVGAGI (reference sequence). The CDR3 loop reads CASSYSRRGISSYKQYF. The CDR3 DNA reads as TGTGCCAGCAGTTACTCGAGAAGGGGGATTAGCTCCTACAAGCAGTACTTC.

Sample share makes this clonotype medium-sized. V gene TRBV6-1 combines with J gene TRBJ1-4, with D unclear. Germline V gene sequence: CDR1 MNHNS, CDR2 SASEGT. Trimming took off 1 base at V and 9 bases at J, with 12 bases between the two ends. The CDR3 runs 14 residues. As DNA, the CDR3 is TGTGCCAGCAGTGAAGTAGGGCTCGGGCAAAAACTGTTTTTT. Protein: CASSEVGLGQKLFF.

The chain combines TRBV13 with TRBJ1-1; D is uncertain. V lost 3 bases to trimming and J lost 4 bases, with 12 bases between them. In germline, CDR1 is PRHDT, CDR2 FYEKMQ (reference sequence). The CDR3 totals 14 residues. The CDR3 reads CASSFSRLGTEAFF. CDR3 bases: TGTGCCAGCAGCTTTAGTCGGTTGGGCACTGAAGCTTTCTTT. Drawing the rest from reference TRBV13 and TRBJ1-1, the complete variable domain is AAGVIQSPRHLIKEKRETATLKCYPIPRHDTVYWYQQGPGQDPQFLISFYEKMQSDKGSIPDRFSAQQFSDYHSELNMSSLELGDSALYFCASSFSRLGTEAFFGQGTRLTVV.

The rearrangement uses TRBV5-5 and TRBJ1-6; TRBD1 is a possible D gene (5 bases). V was shortened by 0 bases and J by 7 bases, with 14 bases between the two germline ends. The CDR3 is 16 amino acids. Germline lookup yields CDR1 SGHKS and CDR2 YYEKEE (reference sequence). In nucleotides, the CDR3 is TGTGCCAGCAGCTTGGCCTTGGGACCTCAGAATTCACCCCTCCACTTT. Translated: CASSLALGPQNSPLHF.

This clonotype was observed at least ten times. The V and J genes are TRBV28 and TRBJ1-6, with TRBD1 matching 7 bases. V lost 5 bases and J lost 7; bases outside the gene matches: 8. The CDR3 runs 15 residues. The germline V gene encodes CDR1 MDHEN and CDR2 SYDVKM. As DNA, the CDR3 is TGTGCCAGCAGTACCCGGACAGGAATGAATTCACCCCTCCACTTT. It encodes CASSTRTGMNSPLHF.

The chain recombines TRBV9 with TRBJ2-1; 9 bases are shared with TRBD2. The germline gives CDR1 SGDLS, CDR2 YYNGEE. The CDR3 loop spans 16 amino acids. V lost 4 bases, J lost 8 bases, and 13 bases stayed unmatched. CDR3 residues: CASSFRRGGINDEQFF. CDR3 DNA sequence: TGTGCCAGCAGCTTCCGGCGGGGGGGTATAAACGATGAGCAGTTCTTC.

In its sample, this clonotype was seen a few times. The genes are TRBV11-3 and TRBJ2-2, with D maybe TRBD1 (6 bases). V dropped 5 bases and J dropped 5 bases, with 12 bases sitting between them. This CDR3 region has 14 residues. Per germline, CDR1 SGHNT and CDR2 YENEEA. The CDR3, as DNA: TGTGCCAGCAGCGCATACAGGGAGACCGGGGAGCTGTTTTTT. Amino acid sequence: CASSAYRETGELFF.

This clonotype was seen repeatedly, ten times or more. The CDR3 sequence: CASSLALDRAKLFF. The CDR3 DNA is TGTGCCAGCAGCTTAGCCCTGGACAGGGCAAAACTGTTTTTT. The chain combines TRBV7-9 with TRBJ1-4, with 8 bases that match TRBD1. CDR1 SEHNR and CDR2 FQNEAQ come from the germline V gene (reference sequence). V gave up 0 bases and J gave up 10 bases; unmatched junction bases: 4. This CDR3 comprises 14 residues.

This clonotype was seen more than once but under ten times. The rearrangement links TRBV20-1 to TRBJ1-1; 8 positions agree with TRBD1. Per germline, CDR1 DFQATT and CDR2 SNEGSKA (reference sequence). The CDR3 is 15 residues long. J gave up 3 bases and V 0 bases, and 6 bases lay outside the gene matches. CDR3 sequence (DNA): TGCAGTGCTAGAGACCCGACAGGGGCGGACACTGAAGCTTTCTTT. It encodes CSARDPTGADTEAFF.

By its share, this clonotype is medium-sized (0.01 to 0.1%). The chain uses TRBV7-9 and TRBJ1-3; 7 bases are shared with TRBD1. The CDR3 spans 18 residues. V gave up 0 bases and J gave up 1 base; unmatched junction bases: 9. Germline CDR1 is SEHNR and CDR2 is FQNEAQ (reference sequence). CDR3 amino acids: CASSLAPGGRVSGNTIYF. The CDR3 DNA is TGTGCCAGCAGCTTAGCGCCAGGGGGTCGAGTTTCTGGAAACACCATATATTTT.

About this clonotype: A single base separates this from a much larger clone, so it may be a read error. The chain employs TRBV12-3 or TRBV12-4 and TRBJ2-1; D not certain. The CDR3 is 12 residues long. The CDR3 nucleotides are TGTGTCAGCAGCCGCCCTTTGGGTGAGCAGTTCTTC. Its translation is CVSSRPLGEQFF.

The chain links TRBV11-2 to TRBJ2-7, with D maybe TRBD1 (6 bases). There are 14 residues in the CDR3. Germline values: CDR1 SGHAT, CDR2 FQNNGV. V shed 3 bases and J shed 2 bases, with 11 bases lying between them. DNA for the CDR3: TGTGCCAGCAGCTTGCAGGGGTCCACCTACGAGCAGTACTTC. Amino acids: CASSLQGSTYEQYF.

Relative to its sample, this clonotype is medium-sized. The chain links TRBV19 to TRBJ1-5, with D possibly being TRBD1 (6 bases). Trimming pared 5 bases from V and 6 bases from J, leaving 20 bases between. From germline, CDR1 is LNHDA and CDR2 SQIVND (reference sequence). The CDR3 loop spans 16 amino acids. CDR3 in DNA: TGTGCCAGTAGTCGACACGAGAAGGGGGGGCGTCAGCCCCAGCATTTT. Protein sequence: CASSRHEKGGRQPQHF.

The V gene is TRBV20-1, the J gene TRBJ2-5; the D gene is possibly TRBD2 (5 bases). Germline CDR1 reads DFQATT; CDR2 reads SNEGSKA (reference sequence). V lost 1 base, J lost 2 bases, and 14 bases lay in between. CDR3 length: 15 amino acids. The CDR3 sequence is CSARVSPGSQETQYF. CDR3 nucleotide sequence: TGCAGTGCTAGAGTCTCACCGGGATCGCAAGAGACCCAGTACTTC.

This clonotype was detected ten times or more. V and J are TRBV7-9 and TRBJ2-2; no reliable D call. V was cut by 1 base and J by 1 base, with 10 bases left in between. Germline CDR1 reads SEHNR; CDR2 reads FQNEAQ (reference sequence). The length of the CDR3 is 16 residues. CDR3 protein: CASSLVSWKNTGELFF. The CDR3 DNA is TGTGCCAGCAGCTTAGTCTCTTGGAAGAACACCGGGGAGCTGTTTTTT.

By sample share, this clonotype is medium-sized (0.01 to 0.1%). This chain links TRBV18 with TRBJ1-1; TRBD1 agrees at 9 bases. The CDR3 length is 14 residues. With V trimmed by 2 bases and J by 5 bases, 3 bases remained unmatched. Germline V lookup: CDR1 KGHSH, CDR2 LQKENI. CDR3 DNA sequence: TGTGCCAGCTCACCAGAGACAGGGGGAACTGAAGCTTTCTTT. It specifies CASSPETGGTEAFF.

This clonotype was seen a few times. The chain combines TRBV20-1 with TRBJ2-7; tentative D call: TRBD2 (6 bases). Trimming shortened V by 3 bases and J by 3 bases, and 24 bases separated the two germline ends. The germline V gene has CDR1 DFQATT and CDR2 SNEGSKA (reference sequence). This CDR3 is 17 amino acids long. The CDR3 bases are TGCAGTGCTAGGCCGGATCTGTTTGGGGGGTCGATCTACGAGCAGTACTTC. Residues: CSARPDLFGGSIYEQYF.

This clonotype was counted once. A far larger clone is a single base away, which makes a read error likely. V is TRBV6-6 and J is TRBJ1-4; possible D gene TRBD1, 6 bases. Germline V CDR1 and CDR2: MNHNY, SVGAGI (reference sequence). The CDR3 runs to 15 residues. Written as DNA, the CDR3 is TGTGTCAGCGGGGGGGCAGGCTCAACTAATGAAAAACTGTTTTTT. Translated, it gives CVSGGAGSTNEKLFF.